This passage covers 7 T cell receptor beta chains from one sample sequenced in a study of lymphopenia after photon versus proton radiotherapy. Method: immunoSEQ multiplex PCR; TCRdb's copy keeps in-frame clones and lacks some. The sample has roughly 7,900 clones, around 85% seen once. This sample comprised peripheral blood, obtained from a patient treated with photon-based radiotherapy. Receptor source: a woman in her seventies with pancreatic cancer.

The chain couples TRBV5-1 to TRBJ2-7; the D is unclear. Trimming stripped 1 base from V and 3 bases from J, with 2 bases between. Germline CDR1 is SGHRS and CDR2 is YFSETQ. The CDR3 is 11 residues long. The CDR3 sequence is CASSLNYEQYF. The CDR3 nucleotides are TGCGCCAGCAGCTTGAACTACGAGCAGTACTTC.

The CDR3 spells CSAGVLADTQYF. For the CDR3, the DNA is TGCAGCGCGGGGGTTCTGGCAGATACGCAGTATTTT. The gene calls are TRBV29-1 and TRBJ2-3; TRBD2 might be the D (6 bases). The germline V gene encodes CDR1 SQVTM and CDR2 ANQGSEA. V shed 7 bases and J shed 4 bases, with 12 bases lying between them. This CDR3 region has 12 residues.

This chain joins TRBV7-2 and TRBJ2-2; D may be TRBD1 (5 bases). V was cut by 5 bases and J by 0 bases, with 13 bases left in between. The CDR3 consists of 16 residues. Germline V gives CDR1 SGHTA, CDR2 FQGNSA. The CDR3 spells CASSLQQVTNTGELFF. CDR3 DNA: TGTGCCAGCAGCCTCCAACAGGTTACGAACACCGGGGAGCTGTTTTTT. The whole variable domain, filled in from reference TRBV7-2 and TRBJ2-2, reads GAGVSQSPSNKVTEKGKDVELRCDPISGHTALYWYRQSLGQGLEFLIYFQGNSAPDKSGLPSDRFSAERTGGSVSTLTIQRTQQEDSAVYLCASSLQQVTNTGELFFGEGSRLTVL.

V usage is TRBV7-9 and J usage is TRBJ2-5, with a weak D call TRBD2 (5 bases). CDR3 size: 17 residues. The germline gives CDR1 SEHNR, CDR2 FQNEAQ (reference sequence). V was trimmed by 6 bases and J by 0 bases, leaving 20 bases between them. CDR3 sequence: CASSPRWGVVNQETQYF. The CDR3 bases are TGTGCCAGCAGTCCACGGTGGGGAGTCGTAAACCAAGAGACCCAGTACTTC. Drawing the rest from reference TRBV7-9 and TRBJ2-5, the complete variable domain is DTGVSQNPRHKITKRGQNVTFRCDPISEHNRLYWYRQTLGQGPEFLTYFQNEAQLEKSRLLSDRFSAERPKGSFSTLEIQRTEQGDSAMYLCASSPRWGVVNQETQYFGPGTRLLVL.

The V call is TRBV19, the J call TRBJ1-2; 8 bases are a match to TRBD1. The trim removed 3 bases at V and 0 bases at J, leaving 12 bases unmatched. Per the germline V gene, CDR1 is LNHDA and CDR2 is SQIVND (reference sequence). The CDR3 spans 18 residues. CDR3 in amino acids: CASSIWDRHSTTNYGYTF. The CDR3 DNA follows: TGTGCCAGTAGTATTTGGGACAGGCACAGCACTACTAACTATGGCTACACCTTC.

Turning to this clone: At one end the junction does not follow the germline gene, possibly because of a read error. V usage is TRBV7-3 and J usage is TRBJ2-3; D is uncertain. Germline V gives CDR1 SGHTA, CDR2 FQGTGA. The CDR3 runs to 12 residues. The CDR3 nucleotides read TGTGCCAGCAGCCCGACCGGCGGTACGATAAATTTT. Encoded protein: CASSPTGGTINF.

V gene TRBV19 combines with J gene TRBJ2-2, with TRBD2 as a possible D gene (6 bases). CDR3 length: 14 residues. The germline gives CDR1 LNHDA, CDR2 SQIVND (reference sequence). The V end was cut by 1 base, the J end by 5 bases, with 8 bases between. The DNA for the CDR3 is TGTGCCAGTAGTATAGTGGGGACTACCGGGGAGCTGTTTTTT. Translating it yields CASSIVGTTGELFF.